This section outlines one TCR beta chain sequence together with its context. This entry comes from a study of blood T cell repertoires in COVID-19. Study as a whole: From the United States, Italy and Spain came samples of acute and convalescent COVID-19. Nucleic acid was either cDNA or gDNA, and it came from T cells, B-cell-depleted T cells, or PBMCs.

Cohort placement rested on clinical history that participants reported themselves. Trimming cost V 3 bases and J 5 bases; bases outside gene matches: 6. Germline CDR1 reads SGHRS; CDR2 reads YFSETQ. This CDR3 region has 14 residues. The method was immunoSEQ multiplex PCR; TCRdb's version includes in-frame clones alone and lacks a portion of them. The sample consists of 250,000 to 400,000 clones, about nine tenths of them appearing once. The chain combines TRBV5-1 with TRBJ1-2; 8 bases are shared with TRBD1. The sequenced sample was PBMCs or T cells enriched from blood (not recorded which). The clonotype was recovered from a man aged 60-69 years who had recovered from COVID-19. The CDR3 reads CASSSGQVLYGYTF. CDR3 sequence (DNA): TGCGCCAGCAGCTCGGGACAGGTCCTTTATGGCTACACCTTC.